A selection of T cell receptor beta chains follows, all from one sample in a study of cytomegalovirus exposure and HLA in healthy donors. Clones were read by immunoSEQ multiplex PCR, and TCRdb kept only the in-frame ones, dropping some. Of some 150,000 clones in the sample, around 80% were seen once. Sequenced sample: PBMCs. The receptors stem from a male donor in good health and CMV-seronegative. Each CDR3 is given with its conserved first and last residue. The D gene is left open where the match is weak. The size entry is marked missing in some rows and otherwise reads once, few, many or a size class.

j_call | v_call | clone_size | d_call | cdr3_nt | cdr3_aa
TRBJ2-5 | TRBV7-7 | - | - | TGTGCCAGCAGCCATGGGACAGTCGGGGGAGAGACCCAGTACTTC | CASSHGTVGGETQYF
TRBJ2-7 | TRBV5-1 | - | TRBD1 | TGCGCCAGCAGCCCCATGAGGACAGGGGGATACGAGCAGTACTTC | CASSPMRTGGYEQYF
TRBJ1-2 | TRBV30 | - | - | TGTGCCTGGAGGTCGGAGGCGGACTATGGCTACACCTTC | CAWRSEADYGYTF
TRBJ1-2 | TRBV10-3 | - | - | TGTGCCATCAGTGAGTCGACGGAGTATGGCTACACCTTC | CAISESTEYGYTF
TRBJ1-2 | TRBV27 | - | - | TGTGCCAGCAGTTTAAGCGGCGCAGGCCTTACCACCTATGGCTACACCTTC | CASSLSGAGLTTYGYTF
TRBJ1-4 | TRBV6-1 | few | - | TGTGCCACTGAGGGGGAGACAACTAATGAAAAACTGTTTTTT | CATEGETTNEKLFF
TRBJ1-1 | TRBV6-6 | - | - | TGTGCCAGCAGGACCCACAGGGATAACACTGAAGCTTTCTTT | CASRTHRDNTEAFF
TRBJ2-7 | TRBV7-2 | - | TRBD1 | TGTGCCAGCAGCTACGGGACAGGGGGCAACTACGAGCAGTACTTC | CASSYGTGGNYEQYF
TRBJ2-3 | TRBV4-3 | once | TRBD2 | TGCGCCAGCAGCCAAGACCTTCGGCCGACTAGCGCAACGGATACGCAGTATTTT | CASSQDLRPTSATDTQYF
TRBJ1-6 | TRBV28 | - | - | TGTGCCAGCAGTTGGGGGCGAGGGTCACCCCTCCACTTT | CASSWGRGSPLHF
TRBJ1-1 | TRBV11-3 | - | - | TGTGCCAGCAGCTTAACGAGCGTGACTGAAGCTTTCTTT | CASSLTSVTEAFF
TRBJ2-3 | TRBV7-9 | - | TRBD2 | TGTGCCAGCAGCGTCTCTAGCGGGGGAGCAGATACGCAGTATTTT | CASSVSSGGADTQYF
TRBJ1-1 | TRBV4-1 | - | - | TGCGCCAGCAGCCAAGATCCGGGTGGCCCTGAAGCTTTCTTT | CASSQDPGGPEAFF
TRBJ2-1 | TRBV6-4 | - | - | TGTGCCAGCAGTCCTGACAGTAGCTCCTACAATGAGCAGTTCTTC | CASSPDSSSYNEQFF
TRBJ1-2 | TRBV5-1 | - | - | TGCGCCAGCAGTTCGGATGGCGGGGGATATGGCTACACCTTC | CASSSDGGGYGYTF
TRBJ1-1 | TRBV6-5 | - | - | TGTGCCAGCAGTTACTGGGACAAGAACACTGAAGCTTTCTTT | CASSYWDKNTEAFF
TRBJ1-6 | TRBV6-1 | - | - | TGTGCCAGCAGTGAAGTCGGGTATTCACCCCTCCACTTT | CASSEVGYSPLHF
TRBJ1-3 | TRBV11-2 | once | - | TGTGCCAGCAGCTTAGACAGGGGTGGAAACACCATATATTTT | CASSLDRGGNTIYF
TRBJ2-1 | TRBV5-4 | few | TRBD2 | TGTGCCAGCAGCTTGACTAGCGGGCATAATGAGCAGTTCTTC | CASSLTSGHNEQFF
TRBJ1-1 | TRBV29-1 | - | TRBD1 | TGCAGCGTTTCTGGGACAGGAACGAACACTGAAGCTTTCTTT | CSVSGTGTNTEAFF
TRBJ2-5 | TRBV7-6 | - | - | TGTGCCAGCAGACGAGAAGAGACCCAGTACTTC | CASRREETQYF
TRBJ1-5 | TRBV27 | - | - | TGTGCCAGCAGTTTAGGTTGGGGACTTACGCAGCATTTT | CASSLGWGLTQHF
TRBJ1-2 | TRBV5-4 | few | - | TGTGCCAGCAGCTTGATTGACTCCAACTATGGCTACACCTTC | CASSLIDSNYGYTF
TRBJ1-5 | TRBV6-1 | - | - | TGTGCCTCATACAAGGGGGGCAATCAGCCCCAGCATTTT | CASYKGGNQPQHF
TRBJ2-3 | TRBV7-2 | - | TRBD2 | TGTGCCAGCACCCGGGGGGGTCCTAGCACAGATACGCAGTATTTT | CASTRGGPSTDTQYF
TRBJ1-6 | TRBV4-2 | few | - | TGTGCCAGCAGCCAGGTGGGCAGTGATTCACCCCTCCACTTT | CASSQVGSDSPLHF
TRBJ1-5 | TRBV27 | - | - | TGTGCCAGCAGTTTTTCAGGGGTCGGGCAGCCCCAGCATTTT | CASSFSGVGQPQHF
TRBJ1-6 | TRBV19 | - | TRBD1 | TGTGCCAGCGGGACAGAATATAATTCACCCCTCCACTTT | CASGTEYNSPLHF
TRBJ1-2 | TRBV2 | - | TRBD1 | TGTGCCAGTCATGGGGGACAGGGGGCCGTAGGCTACACCTTC | CASHGGQGAVGYTF
TRBJ1-1 | TRBV19 | - | - | TGTGCCACCGGGATCCCCACTGAAGCTTTCTTT | CATGIPTEAFF
TRBJ2-1 | TRBV7-2 | - | TRBD2 | TGTGCCAGCAGCTTACCTAGCGGGGCCTACAATGAGCAGTTCTTC | CASSLPSGAYNEQFF
TRBJ2-3 | TRBV28 | - | TRBD2 | TGTGCCAGCAGTGGACTAGCGGGGGGAACAGCACTTACGCAGTATTTT | CASSGLAGGTALTQYF
TRBJ1-2 | TRBV19 | once | - | TGTGCCAGTAGTATAGGACTCTACTACACCTTC | CASSIGLYYTF
TRBJ1-2 | TRBV10-3 | few | TRBD1 | TGTGCCATCAGTCCGGCCGGGACAGGGGGTTTGACGGGCTACACCTTC | CAISPAGTGGLTGYTF
TRBJ2-7 | TRBV5-1 | - | TRBD1 | TGCGCCAGCAGCTTGACCCTGACAGGGAGCCACGAGCAGTACTTC | CASSLTLTGSHEQYF
TRBJ2-7 | TRBV2 | once | TRBD1 | TGTGCCAGCCAAGACAGGGCCTACGAGCAGTACTTC | CASQDRAYEQYF
TRBJ1-2 | TRBV20-1 | - | - | TGCAGTGCTAGAGATGGCGGCTACACCTTC | CSARDGGYTF
TRBJ1-2 | TRBV7-3 | once | - | TGTGCCAGCAGCTTAACCGGACAGCAGGGGGGCTACACCTTC | CASSLTGQQGGYTF
TRBJ1-2 | TRBV5-1 | - | - | TGCGCCAGCAGCTTGACGGCAGGGGTCTATGGCTACACCTTC | CASSLTAGVYGYTF
TRBJ2-2 | TRBV6-1 | - | - | TGTGCCAGCAGGATGGGGCAATCTTGGGGCGGGGAGCTGTTTTTT | CASRMGQSWGGELFF
TRBJ1-1 | TRBV7-3 | - | - | TGTGCCAGCAGCTCAGGAATGGCCACTGAAGCTTTCTTT | CASSSGMATEAFF
TRBJ1-1 | TRBV11-2 | - | - | TGTGCCAGCACCGCTCTACGGGGAGTGAAAGCTTTCTTT | CASTALRGVKAFF
TRBJ2-5 | TRBV29-1 | - | TRBD1 | TGCAGCGTCGCCATGGGGACAGGGGAACAAGAGACCCAGTACTTC | CSVAMGTGEQETQYF
TRBJ2-5 | TRBV6-5 | few | TRBD1 | TGTGCCAGCGCAAGGGACAGCCAAAGGGTGCGGTACTTC | CASARDSQRVRYF
TRBJ1-2 | TRBV5-6 | - | - | TGTGCCAGCAGCTTAGTTACATTGAACTATGGCTACACCTTC | CASSLVTLNYGYTF
TRBJ2-3 | TRBV4-2 | - | TRBD2 | TGTGCCAGCAGCCAAGACCGGGGGGCAGATACGCAGTATTTT | CASSQDRGADTQYF
TRBJ1-3 | TRBV9 | - | - | TGTGCCAGCAGCAACCTCGACAATTTACGGCGGGACACCATATATTTT | CASSNLDNLRRDTIYF
TRBJ1-2 | TRBV30 | once | - | TGTGCCTGGAGGGTTCCGGAGTGGGACTATGGCTACACCTTC | CAWRVPEWDYGYTF
TRBJ2-3 | TRBV7-2 | once | TRBD2 | TGTGCCAGCAGCTTACAGTCTCTAGCGGGCACAGATACGCAGTATTTT | CASSLQSLAGTDTQYF
TRBJ1-3 | TRBV5-4 | few | TRBD1 | TGTGCCAGCAGCTTGGCCGGGACAGGAGGAAACACCATATATTTT | CASSLAGTGGNTIYF
TRBJ2-2 | TRBV11-2 | few | - | TGTGCCAGCAGCTTAGGGAAGGGGGCCGGGGAGCTGTTTTTT | CASSLGKGAGELFF
TRBJ2-7 | TRBV19 | - | - | TGTGCCAGTAGTACTGGCCCCGGCGGCTACGAGCAGTACTTC | CASSTGPGGYEQYF
TRBJ1-4 | TRBV4-3 | - | TRBD1 | TGCGCCAGCAGCACCTGGACAGGGGGAGAAAAACTGTTTTTT | CASSTWTGGEKLFF
TRBJ2-1 | TRBV7-9 | - | - | TGTGCCAGCAGCCCGGCCTCATCAGGGGCCAATGAGCAGTTCTTC | CASSPASSGANEQFF